This is a list of T cell receptor beta chains from one sample in a study of beta chain features in type 1 diabetes. Only in-frame clones appear in the TCRdb table, and some are missing; sequencing was by immunoSEQ multiplex PCR. The sample records 810,000 or so clones, roughly 17% being singletons. What was sequenced was naive CD4+ T cells from blood. Receptors originate from a woman younger than 30 in good health. Both conserved end residues are part of each CDR3. D genes are given only for firm matches. Some rows have no size entry. The others give once, few or many, or a class for an expanded clone.

j_call	d_call	v_call	clone_size	cdr3_nt	cdr3_aa
TRBJ2-1	TRBD2	TRBV6-6	.	TGTGCCAGCAGTTTGCGTGCTAGCGGGAGTTTGAGTGAGCAGTTCTTC	CASSLRASGSLSEQFF
TRBJ2-7	TRBD1	TRBV25-1	few	TGTGCCAGCAGTGCCCGATCCGGGACAGCGTCCTCCTACGAGCAGTACTTC	CASSARSGTASSYEQYF
TRBJ2-5	.	TRBV28	.	TGTGCCAGCAGTTCCCCTCATCAGGGGCGAGAGACCCAGTACTTC	CASSSPHQGRETQYF
TRBJ2-1	TRBD1	TRBV7-3	.	TGTGCCAGCAGCCCCCGGACAGGGAGGCAGTTCTTC	CASSPRTGRQFF
TRBJ1-1	.	TRBV7-2	.	TGTGCCAGCAGCCAATCTCCGGACGGGAAAGCTTTCTTT	CASSQSPDGKAFF
TRBJ2-1	TRBD2	TRBV7-2	.	TGTGCCAGCAGCCTTGTAGCGGGATCCTACAATGAGCAGTTCTTC	CASSLVAGSYNEQFF
TRBJ2-7	TRBD1	TRBV12-5	.	TGTGCTAGTGACACCGGGACAGGGCAATACTCCTACGAGCAGTACTTC	CASDTGTGQYSYEQYF
TRBJ2-7	.	TRBV4-3	.	TGCGCCAGCAGCCAAGTGTACGGGAGTGGCTCCTACGAGCAGTACTTC	CASSQVYGSGSYEQYF
TRBJ2-5	TRBD2	TRBV7-9	.	TGTGCCAGCAGCTTAGCGGCTAGCGGGGTTCAGACCCAGTACTTC	CASSLAASGVQTQYF
TRBJ2-1	TRBD2	TRBV19	.	TGTGCCAGTAGTAGGACTAGCGGGAGTTACTCCTACAATGAGCAGTTCTTC	CASSRTSGSYSYNEQFF
TRBJ2-3	TRBD2	TRBV7-2	.	TGTGCCAGCAGTTCCCCTCATGGGCTAGCGGGAAACACAGATACGCAGTATTTT	CASSSPHGLAGNTDTQYF
TRBJ2-5	.	TRBV5-1	few	TGCGCCAGCAGCCGAAGGACACCTAAGGTATTAGAGACCCAGTACTTC	CASSRRTPKVLETQYF
TRBJ2-3	TRBD2	TRBV5-4	once	TGTGCCAGCAGCTCCTATGGGTTTAAAAGCGGGAGTGGTACAGATACGCAGTATTTT	CASSSYGFKSGSGTDTQYF
TRBJ2-7	.	TRBV5-4	.	TGTGCCAGCAGCTCGGATTCCTACGAGCAGTACTTC	CASSSDSYEQYF
TRBJ1-2	.	TRBV7-9	.	TGTGCCAGCAGCCCAATAGAAAGGAGGAATGGCTACACCTTC	CASSPIERRNGYTF
TRBJ2-3	TRBD2	TRBV29-1	few	TGCAGCGTTGATAGGGGAGCTAGCGGGAGTTATACGCAGTATTTT	CSVDRGASGSYTQYF
TRBJ1-4	TRBD1	TRBV15	few	TGTGCCACCAGCAGGGCAGGGGGCGCCGATGAAAAACTGTTTTTT	CATSRAGGADEKLFF
TRBJ2-1	.	TRBV5-1	few	TGCGCCAGCAGCTACCTTGACCCCTGGAGGAATGAGCAGTTCTTC	CASSYLDPWRNEQFF
TRBJ2-5	.	TRBV5-6	.	TGTGCCAGCAGTTCTGGGACTTCTGGCGAGACCCAGTACTTC	CASSSGTSGETQYF
TRBJ2-5	TRBD2	TRBV6-1	few	TGTGCCAGCAGTGAAGAGCGTCGGCTAGCGGGAGGCGGAGAGACCCAGTACTTC	CASSEERRLAGGGETQYF
TRBJ1-2	TRBD1	TRBV5-4	few	TGTGCCAGCAGCTTGACGGGACAGGGCCGGTCAGTCTCTGGCTACACCTTC	CASSLTGQGRSVSGYTF
TRBJ2-1	TRBD2	TRBV18	few	TGTGCCAGCTCTACCAATCGAGCGGGAGGAGAGAATGAGCAGTTCTTC	CASSTNRAGGENEQFF